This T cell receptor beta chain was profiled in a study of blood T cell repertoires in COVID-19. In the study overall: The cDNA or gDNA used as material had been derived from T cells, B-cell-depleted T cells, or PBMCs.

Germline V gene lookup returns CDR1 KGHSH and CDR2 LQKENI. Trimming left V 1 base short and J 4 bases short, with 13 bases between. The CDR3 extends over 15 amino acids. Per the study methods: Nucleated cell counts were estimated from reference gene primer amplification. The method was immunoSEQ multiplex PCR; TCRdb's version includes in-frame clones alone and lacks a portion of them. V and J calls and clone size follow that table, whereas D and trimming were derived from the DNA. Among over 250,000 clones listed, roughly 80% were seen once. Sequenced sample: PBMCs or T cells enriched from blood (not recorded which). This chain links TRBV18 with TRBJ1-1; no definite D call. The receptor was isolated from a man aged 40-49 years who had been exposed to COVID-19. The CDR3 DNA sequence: TGTGCCAGCTCACCACAAAGGCAGGCGGGCACTGAAGCTTTCTTT. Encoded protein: CASSPQRQAGTEAFF.